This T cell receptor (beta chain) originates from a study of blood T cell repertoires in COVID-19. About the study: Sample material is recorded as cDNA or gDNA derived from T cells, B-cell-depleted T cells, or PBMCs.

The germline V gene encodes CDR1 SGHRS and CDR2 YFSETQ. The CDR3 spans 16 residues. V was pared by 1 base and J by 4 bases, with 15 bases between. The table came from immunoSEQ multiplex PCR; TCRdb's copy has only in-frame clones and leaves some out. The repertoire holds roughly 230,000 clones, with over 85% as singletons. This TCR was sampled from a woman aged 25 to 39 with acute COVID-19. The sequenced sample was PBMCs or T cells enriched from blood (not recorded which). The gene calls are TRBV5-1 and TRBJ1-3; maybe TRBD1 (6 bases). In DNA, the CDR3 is TGCGCCAGCAGCTTGCGGGTCAGGGGCAGGGGAAACACCATATATTTT. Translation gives CASSLRVRGRGNTIYF.